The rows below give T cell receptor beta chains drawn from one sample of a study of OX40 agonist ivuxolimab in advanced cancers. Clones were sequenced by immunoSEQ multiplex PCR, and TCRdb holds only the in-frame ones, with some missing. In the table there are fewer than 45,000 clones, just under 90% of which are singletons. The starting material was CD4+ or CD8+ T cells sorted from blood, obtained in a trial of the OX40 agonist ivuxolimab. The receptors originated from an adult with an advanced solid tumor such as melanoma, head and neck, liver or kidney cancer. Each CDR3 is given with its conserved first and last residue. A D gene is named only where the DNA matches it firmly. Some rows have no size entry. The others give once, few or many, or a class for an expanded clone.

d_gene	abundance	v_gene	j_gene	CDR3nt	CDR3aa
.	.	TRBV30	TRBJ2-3	TGTGCCTGTCGGGGGCTGGTAGATACGCAGTATTTT	CACRGLVDTQYF
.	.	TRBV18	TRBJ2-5	TGTGCCAGCTCACCGAACACAGGGTTTGAGACCCAGTACTTC	CASSPNTGFETQYF
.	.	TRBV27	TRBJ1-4	TGTGCCAGCAGTTCTCCAGGACGTAATGAAAAACTGTTTTTT	CASSSPGRNEKLFF
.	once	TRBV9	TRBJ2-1	TGTGCCAGCAGCGTAGGAAGTTTTCCGTACTCCTACAATGAGCAGTTCTTC	CASSVGSFPYSYNEQFF
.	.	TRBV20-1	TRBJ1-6	TGCAGTGCTAAAAGGGATTCACCCCTCCACTTT	CSAKRDSPLHF
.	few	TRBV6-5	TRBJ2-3	TGTGCCAGCAGCAGCCGGGACACAGATACGCAGTATTTT	CASSSRDTDTQYF
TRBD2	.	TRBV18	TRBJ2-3	TGTGCCAGCTCCCAGGGACTAGCGGGGACAGATACGCAGTATTTT	CASSQGLAGTDTQYF
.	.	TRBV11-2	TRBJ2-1	TGTGCCAGCAGGGCTAAACCGGGACCTATCTACAATGAGCAGTTCTTC	CASRAKPGPIYNEQFF
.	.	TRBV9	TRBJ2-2	TGTGCCAGCAGCGTAGCCCTCCGCTTTCGGCTAGATGCGAACACCGGGGAGCTGTTTTTT	CASSVALRFRLDANTGELFF
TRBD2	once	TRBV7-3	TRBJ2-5	TGTGCCAGCAGCTTTAGCGGGGGGCCTTTCCAAGAGACCCAGTACTTC	CASSFSGGPFQETQYF
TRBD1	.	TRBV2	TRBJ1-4	TGTGCCAGCAAGGATAAAGGGGGCGCGACCAAACTGTTTTTT	CASKDKGGATKLFF
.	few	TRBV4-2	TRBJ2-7	TGTGCCAGCAGCCTCGAAGTAGCAGGAGGGGGTCACGAGCAGTACTTC	CASSLEVAGGGHEQYF
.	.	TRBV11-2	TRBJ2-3	TGTGCCAGCAGCTTTCAGCGGGCAGATACGCAGTATTTT	CASSFQRADTQYF
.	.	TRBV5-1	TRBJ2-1	TGCGCCAGCCTCCGGGAAACCTACAATGAGCAGTTCTTC	CASLRETYNEQFF
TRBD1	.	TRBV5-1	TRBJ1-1	TGCGCCAGCAGCAGGGACAGGGAAGGCACTGAAGCTTTCTTT	CASSRDREGTEAFF
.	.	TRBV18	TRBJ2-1	TGTGCCAGCTCACCACCCGTAGCGGACAATGAGCAGTTCTTC	CASSPPVADNEQFF
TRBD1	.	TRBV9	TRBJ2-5	TGTGCCAGCACCGGGGACAGGGGCTTACAAGAGACCCAGTACTTC	CASTGDRGLQETQYF
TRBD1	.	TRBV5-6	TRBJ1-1	TGTGCCAGCAGCGTCCTGGACAGGGAGAACACTGAAGCTTTCTTT	CASSVLDRENTEAFF
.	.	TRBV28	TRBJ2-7	TGTGCCAGCAGCGGACAGACCTACGAGCAGTACTTC	CASSGQTYEQYF
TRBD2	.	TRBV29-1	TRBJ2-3	TGCAGCGTGGGACGCCTAGCGGGGGGGCTGGCAGATACGCAGTATTTT	CSVGRLAGGLADTQYF
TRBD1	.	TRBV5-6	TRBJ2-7	TGTGCCAGCAGCTCAACCGGGACAGTAGAAAGCTCCTACGAGCAGTACTTC	CASSSTGTVESSYEQYF
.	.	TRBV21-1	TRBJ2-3	TGTGCCAGCAGCAAAGCGGGGGGTCCCGGGGCTACGCAGTATTTT	CASSKAGGPGATQYF
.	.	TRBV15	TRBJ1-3	TGTGCCACCAGCGCTCCGAGCACTTACTCTGGAAACACCATATATTTT	CATSAPSTYSGNTIYF
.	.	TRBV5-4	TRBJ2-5	TGTGCCAGCAGCCCCTCGGAGGTGGAGGAGACCCAGTACTTC	CASSPSEVEETQYF
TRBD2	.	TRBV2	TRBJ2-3	TGTGCCAGCATTCTGACGGGGGGTTTAACAGATACGCAGTATTTT	CASILTGGLTDTQYF
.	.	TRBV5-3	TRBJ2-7	TGTGCCAGAAGCTTGAGGGTTCGTTCAGGGCCCGACGAGCAGTACTTC	CARSLRVRSGPDEQYF
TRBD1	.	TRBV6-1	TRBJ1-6	TGTGCCAGCAGGGGCGGACAGGGGGCTGCTTCACCCCTCCACTTT	CASRGGQGAASPLHF
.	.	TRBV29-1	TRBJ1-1	TGCAGCGTTGAAGTAGGGTATTGGAACACTGAAGCTTTCTTT	CSVEVGYWNTEAFF
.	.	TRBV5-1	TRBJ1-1	TGCGCCAGCAGCATAAACACAGGGAACACTGAAGCTTTCTTT	CASSINTGNTEAFF
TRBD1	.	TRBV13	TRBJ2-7	TGTGCCAGCAGCACGAGGACAGGGGCCAGATACGAGCAGTACTTC	CASSTRTGARYEQYF